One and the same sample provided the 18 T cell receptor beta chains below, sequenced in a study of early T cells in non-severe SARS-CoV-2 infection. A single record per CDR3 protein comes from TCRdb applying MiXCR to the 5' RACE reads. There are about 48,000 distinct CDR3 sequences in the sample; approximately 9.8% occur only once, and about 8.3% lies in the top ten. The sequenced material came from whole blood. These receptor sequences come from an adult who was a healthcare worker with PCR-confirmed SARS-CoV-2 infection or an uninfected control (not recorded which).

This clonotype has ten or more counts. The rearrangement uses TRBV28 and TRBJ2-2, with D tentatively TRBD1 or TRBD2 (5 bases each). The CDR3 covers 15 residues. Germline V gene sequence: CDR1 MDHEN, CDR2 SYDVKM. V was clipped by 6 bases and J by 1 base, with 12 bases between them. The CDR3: CASRSGTQNTGELFF. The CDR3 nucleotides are TGTGCCAGCAGATCCGGGACCCAGAACACCGGGGAGCTGTTTTTT.

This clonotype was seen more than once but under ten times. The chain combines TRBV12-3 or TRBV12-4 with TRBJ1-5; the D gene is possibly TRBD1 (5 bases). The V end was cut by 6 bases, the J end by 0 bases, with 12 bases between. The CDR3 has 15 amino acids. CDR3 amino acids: CASSPRQTSNQPQHF. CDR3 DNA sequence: TGTGCCAGCAGCCCCAGACAGACTAGCAATCAGCCCCAGCATTTT.

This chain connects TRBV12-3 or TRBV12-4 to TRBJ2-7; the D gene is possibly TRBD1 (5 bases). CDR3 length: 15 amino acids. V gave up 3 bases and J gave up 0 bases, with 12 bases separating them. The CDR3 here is CASSFGQSSSYEQYF. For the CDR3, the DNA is TGTGCCAGCAGTTTTGGACAATCTAGCTCCTACGAGCAGTACTTC.

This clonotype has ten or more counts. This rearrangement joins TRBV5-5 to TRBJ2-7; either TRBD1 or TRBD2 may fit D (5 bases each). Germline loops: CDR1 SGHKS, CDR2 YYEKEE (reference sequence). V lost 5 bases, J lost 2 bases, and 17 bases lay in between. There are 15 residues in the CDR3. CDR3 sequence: CASSLPGAAPYEQYF. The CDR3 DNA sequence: TGTGCCAGCAGTTTGCCCGGGGCAGCACCCTACGAGCAGTACTTC.

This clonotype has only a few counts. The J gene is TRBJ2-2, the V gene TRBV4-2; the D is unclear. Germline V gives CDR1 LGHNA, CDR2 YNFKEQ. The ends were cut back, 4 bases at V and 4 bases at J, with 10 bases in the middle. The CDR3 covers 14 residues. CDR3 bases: TGTGCCAGCAGCCGAGAAGATTCCACCGGGGAGCTGTTTTTT. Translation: CASSREDSTGELFF.

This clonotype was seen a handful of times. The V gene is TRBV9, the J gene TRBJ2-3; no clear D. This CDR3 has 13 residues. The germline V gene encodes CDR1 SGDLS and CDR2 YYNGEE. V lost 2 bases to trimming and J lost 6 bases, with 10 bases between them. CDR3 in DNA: TGTGCCAGCAGCGTCGACACCCCCGATACGCAGTATTTT. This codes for CASSVDTPDTQYF.

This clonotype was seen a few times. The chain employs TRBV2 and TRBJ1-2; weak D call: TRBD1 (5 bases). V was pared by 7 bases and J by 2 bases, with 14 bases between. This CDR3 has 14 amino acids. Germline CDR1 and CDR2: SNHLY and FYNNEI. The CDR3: CASTEGISNYGYTF. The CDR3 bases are TGTGCCAGCACCGAGGGGATTTCGAACTATGGCTACACCTTC.

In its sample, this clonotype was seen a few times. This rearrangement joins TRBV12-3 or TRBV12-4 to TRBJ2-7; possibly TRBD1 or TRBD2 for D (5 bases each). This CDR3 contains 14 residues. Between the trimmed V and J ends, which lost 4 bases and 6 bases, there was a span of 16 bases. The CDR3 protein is CASSSDGTPFEQYF. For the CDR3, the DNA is TGTGCCAGCAGTTCGGACGGGACCCCCTTCGAGCAGTACTTC.

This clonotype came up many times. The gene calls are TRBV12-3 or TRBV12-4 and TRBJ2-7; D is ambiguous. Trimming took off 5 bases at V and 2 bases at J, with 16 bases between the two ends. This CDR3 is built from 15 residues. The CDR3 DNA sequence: TGTGCCAGCAGTGACCCCCAGACTGTCACCTACGAGCAGTACTTC. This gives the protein CASSDPQTVTYEQYF.

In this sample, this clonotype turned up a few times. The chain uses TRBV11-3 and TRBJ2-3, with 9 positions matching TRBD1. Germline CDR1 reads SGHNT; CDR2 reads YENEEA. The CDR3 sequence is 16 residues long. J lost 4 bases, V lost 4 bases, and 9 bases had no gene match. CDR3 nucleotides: TGTGCCAGCAGCTCGCGGACAGGGGCGGGAGCAGATACGCAGTATTTT. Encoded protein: CASSSRTGAGADTQYF.

CDR3 sequence reads: CATRSSSSYNTEAFF. The DNA for the CDR3 is TGTGCCACCAGATCCTCAAGTAGTTACAACACTGAAGCTTTCTTT. The chain links TRBV24-1 to TRBJ1-1; D is ambiguous. Looked up from germline, CDR1 is KGHDR and CDR2 is SFDVKD. The CDR3 is 15 residues long. Trimming took 7 bases from V and 2 from J, leaving 16 bases between them.

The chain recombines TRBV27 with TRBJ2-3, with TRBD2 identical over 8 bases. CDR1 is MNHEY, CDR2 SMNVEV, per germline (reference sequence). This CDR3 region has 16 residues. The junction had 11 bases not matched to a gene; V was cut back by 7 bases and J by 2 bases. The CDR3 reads CASTPGGAGATDTQYF. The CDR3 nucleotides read TGTGCCAGCACCCCTGGAGGAGCGGGGGCCACAGATACGCAGTATTTT.

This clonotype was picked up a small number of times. The DNA of the CDR3 is TGTGCCAGCAGTCCTTTCGGGGGAGGAAACACCGGGGAGCTGTTTTTT. Its protein is CASSPFGGGNTGELFF. The rearrangement uses TRBV12-3 or TRBV12-4 and TRBJ2-2, with D possibly matching TRBD2 (6 bases). Between the trimmed V and J ends, which lost 5 bases and 2 bases, there was a span of 15 bases. The CDR3 spans 16 residues.

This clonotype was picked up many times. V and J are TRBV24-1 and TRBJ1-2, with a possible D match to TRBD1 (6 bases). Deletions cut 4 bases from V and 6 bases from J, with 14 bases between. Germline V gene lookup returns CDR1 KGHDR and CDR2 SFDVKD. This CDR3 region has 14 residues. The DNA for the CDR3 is TGTGCCACCAGTGACCGGTGGACAGATCATGGCTACACCTTC. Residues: CATSDRWTDHGYTF.

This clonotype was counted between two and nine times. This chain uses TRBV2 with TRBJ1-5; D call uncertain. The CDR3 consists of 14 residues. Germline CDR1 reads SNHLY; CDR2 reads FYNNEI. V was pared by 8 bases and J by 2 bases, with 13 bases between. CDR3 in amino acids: CASRREQGNQPQHF. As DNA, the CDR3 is TGTGCCAGCCGGCGGGAGCAGGGCAATCAGCCCCAGCATTTT.

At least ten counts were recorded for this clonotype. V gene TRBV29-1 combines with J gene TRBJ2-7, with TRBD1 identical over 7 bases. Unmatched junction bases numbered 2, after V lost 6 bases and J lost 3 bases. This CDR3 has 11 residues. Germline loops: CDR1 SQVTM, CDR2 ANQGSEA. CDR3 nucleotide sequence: TGCAGCGTCCGGGACAGCTACGAGCAGTACTTC. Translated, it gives CSVRDSYEQYF.

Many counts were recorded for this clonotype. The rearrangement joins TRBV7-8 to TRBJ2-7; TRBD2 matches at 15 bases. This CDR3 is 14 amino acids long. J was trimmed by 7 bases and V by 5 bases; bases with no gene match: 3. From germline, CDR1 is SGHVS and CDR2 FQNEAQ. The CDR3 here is CASSAGTSGREQYF. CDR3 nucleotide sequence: TGTGCCAGCAGCGCCGGGACTAGCGGGAGGGAGCAGTACTTC.

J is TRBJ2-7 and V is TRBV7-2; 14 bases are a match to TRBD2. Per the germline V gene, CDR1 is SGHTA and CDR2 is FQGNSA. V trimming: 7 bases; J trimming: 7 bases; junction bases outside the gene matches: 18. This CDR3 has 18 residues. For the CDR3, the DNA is TGTGCCAGCACCCCCCAGGGAAGACTAGCGGGAGGGCCAGGAGAGCAGTACTTC. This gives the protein CASTPQGRLAGGPGEQYF.